This T cell receptor (beta chain) appears in the sequencing data of a study of human T cells and chemical hapten exposure. Study conclusions and caveats: DPC sensitization produced no change in TCRs with frequency above 1 in 1000.

As processed by the authors: Counts of TCRs in each sample centred on a median of around 99,000 and extended from around 25,000 to 690,000. TCRdb re-called the 5' RACE reads with MiXCR, one entry per CDR3 protein. For this entry, the V and J calls and clone size follow TCRdb and not the study's own pipeline. This sample carries 130,000 or so distinct CDR3 sequences, around 4.1% of them seen once, and the ten largest clones take 1.3% to 1.5%. Turning to this clonotype: The antigen is not known.

Total RNA was extracted from unfractionated whole blood. The TCR originated in a female donor in good health.

The CDR3 DNA is TGTGCCAGCAGTCCCACAGGGGGTGGGACCTACAATGAGCAGTTCTTC. This translates into CASSPTGGGTYNEQFF. V gene TRBV12-3 or TRBV12-4 combines with J gene TRBJ2-1, with 8 nucleotides matching TRBD1. Trimming took 5 bases from V and 2 from J; bases not matched to a gene: 8. This CDR3 contains 16 residues.